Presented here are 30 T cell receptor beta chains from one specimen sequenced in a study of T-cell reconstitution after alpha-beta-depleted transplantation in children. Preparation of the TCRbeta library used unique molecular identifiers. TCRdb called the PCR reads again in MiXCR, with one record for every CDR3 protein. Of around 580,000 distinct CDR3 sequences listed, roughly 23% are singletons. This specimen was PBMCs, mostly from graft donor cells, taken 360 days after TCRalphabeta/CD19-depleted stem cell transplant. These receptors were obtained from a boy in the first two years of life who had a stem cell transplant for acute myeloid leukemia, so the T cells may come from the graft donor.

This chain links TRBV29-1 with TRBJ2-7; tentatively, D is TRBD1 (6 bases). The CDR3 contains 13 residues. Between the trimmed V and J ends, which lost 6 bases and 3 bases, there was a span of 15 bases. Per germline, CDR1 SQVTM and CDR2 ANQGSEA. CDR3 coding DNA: TGCAGCGTAACGTTTGGGGGCGGCTACGAGCAGTACTTC. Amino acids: CSVTFGGGYEQYF.

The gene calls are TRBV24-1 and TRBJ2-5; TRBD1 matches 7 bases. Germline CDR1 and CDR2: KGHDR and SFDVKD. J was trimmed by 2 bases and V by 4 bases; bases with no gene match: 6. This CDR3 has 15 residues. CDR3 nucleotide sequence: TGTGCCACCAGTGACCCTCGGGACAGACAAGAGACCCAGTACTTC. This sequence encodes CATSDPRDRQETQYF.

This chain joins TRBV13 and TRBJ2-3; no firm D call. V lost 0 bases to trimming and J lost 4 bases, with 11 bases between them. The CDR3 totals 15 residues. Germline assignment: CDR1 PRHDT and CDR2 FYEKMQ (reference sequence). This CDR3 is CASSLGRASADTQYF. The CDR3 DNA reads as TGTGCCAGCAGCTTAGGCCGGGCATCCGCAGATACGCAGTATTTT.

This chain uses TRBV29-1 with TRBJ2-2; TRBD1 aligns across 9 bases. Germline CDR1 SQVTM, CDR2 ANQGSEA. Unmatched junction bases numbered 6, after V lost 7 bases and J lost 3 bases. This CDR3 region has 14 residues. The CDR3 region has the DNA TGCAGCGCCTCAACAGGGGGCGACACCGGGGAGCTGTTTTTT. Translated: CSASTGGDTGELFF.

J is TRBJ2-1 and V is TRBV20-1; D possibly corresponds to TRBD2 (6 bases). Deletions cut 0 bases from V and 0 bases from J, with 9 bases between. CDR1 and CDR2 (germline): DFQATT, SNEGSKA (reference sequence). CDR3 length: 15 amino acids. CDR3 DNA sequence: TGCAGTGCTAGAGAGGAGGGGAGCTCCTACAATGAGCAGTTCTTC. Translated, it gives CSAREEGSSYNEQFF.

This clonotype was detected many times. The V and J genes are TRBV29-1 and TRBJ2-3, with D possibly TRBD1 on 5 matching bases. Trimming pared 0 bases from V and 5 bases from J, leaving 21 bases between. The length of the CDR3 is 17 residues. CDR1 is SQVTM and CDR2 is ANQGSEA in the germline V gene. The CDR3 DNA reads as TGCAGCGTTGAAGATCTTCAGGGCCCCCCGGTGGAAGATACGCAGTATTTT. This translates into CSVEDLQGPPVEDTQYF.

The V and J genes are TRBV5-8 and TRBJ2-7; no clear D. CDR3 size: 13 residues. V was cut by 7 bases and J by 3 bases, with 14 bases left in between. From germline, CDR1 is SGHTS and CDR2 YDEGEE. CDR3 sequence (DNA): TGTGCCAGCTCCCTGGGCCAGTTCTACGAGCAGTACGTC. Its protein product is CASSLGQFYEQYV.

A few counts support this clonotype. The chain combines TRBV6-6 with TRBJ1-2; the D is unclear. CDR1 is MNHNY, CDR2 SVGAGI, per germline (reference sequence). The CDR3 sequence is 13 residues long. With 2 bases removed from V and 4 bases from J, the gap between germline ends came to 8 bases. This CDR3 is CASSYGSAYGYTF. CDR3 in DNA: TGTGCCAGCAGTTACGGTAGCGCCTATGGCTACACCTTC.

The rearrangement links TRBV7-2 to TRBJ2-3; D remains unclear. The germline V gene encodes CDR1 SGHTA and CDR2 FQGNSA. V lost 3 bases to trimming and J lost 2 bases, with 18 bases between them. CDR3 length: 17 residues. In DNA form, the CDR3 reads TGTGCCAGCAGCTTTTTCCCACGCGATCCAAACACAGATACGCAGTATTTT. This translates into CASSFFPRDPNTDTQYF.

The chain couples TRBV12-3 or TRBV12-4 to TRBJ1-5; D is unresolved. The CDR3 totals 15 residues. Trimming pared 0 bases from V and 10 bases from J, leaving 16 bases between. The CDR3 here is CASSLAGKPISPQHF. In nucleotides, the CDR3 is TGTGCCAGCAGTTTAGCGGGGAAACCTATTTCTCCCCAGCATTTT.

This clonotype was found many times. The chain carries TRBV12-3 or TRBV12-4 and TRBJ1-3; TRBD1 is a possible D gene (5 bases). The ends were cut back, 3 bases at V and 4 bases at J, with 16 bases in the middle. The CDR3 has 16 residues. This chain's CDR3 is CASSFAPGTAGNTIYF. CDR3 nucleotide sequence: TGTGCCAGCAGTTTTGCTCCCGGGACGGCGGGAAACACCATATATTTT.

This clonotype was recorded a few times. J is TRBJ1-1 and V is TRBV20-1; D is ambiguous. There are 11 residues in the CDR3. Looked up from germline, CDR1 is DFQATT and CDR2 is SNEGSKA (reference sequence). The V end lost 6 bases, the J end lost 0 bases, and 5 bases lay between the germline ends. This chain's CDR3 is CSAGMNTEAFF. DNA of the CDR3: TGCAGTGCGGGTATGAACACTGAAGCTTTCTTT.

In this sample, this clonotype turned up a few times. DNA for the CDR3: TGCGCCAGCAGCTCGGGACCGCAGTCTACGCAGTATTTT. Amino acids: CASSSGPQSTQYF. J is TRBJ2-3 and V is TRBV5-1; D possibly uses TRBD1 or TRBD2 (5 bases each). Trimming shortened V by 3 bases and J by 8 bases, and 13 bases separated the two germline ends. Germline assignment: CDR1 SGHRS and CDR2 YFSETQ. The CDR3 is 13 amino acids.

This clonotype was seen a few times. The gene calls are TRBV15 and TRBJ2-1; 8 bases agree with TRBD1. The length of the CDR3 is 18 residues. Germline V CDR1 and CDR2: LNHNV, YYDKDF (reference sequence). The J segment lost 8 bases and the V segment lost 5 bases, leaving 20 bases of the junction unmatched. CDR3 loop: CATSPAEYGLDRVHEQFF. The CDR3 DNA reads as TGTGCCACCAGCCCAGCAGAGTATGGGTTGGACAGGGTTCATGAGCAGTTCTTC.

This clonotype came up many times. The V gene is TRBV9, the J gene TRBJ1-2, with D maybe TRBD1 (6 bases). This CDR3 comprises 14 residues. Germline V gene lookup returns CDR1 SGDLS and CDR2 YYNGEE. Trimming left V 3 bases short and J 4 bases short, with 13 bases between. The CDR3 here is CASSADQGPYGYTF. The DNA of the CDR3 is TGTGCCAGCAGCGCAGACCAGGGGCCCTATGGCTACACCTTC.

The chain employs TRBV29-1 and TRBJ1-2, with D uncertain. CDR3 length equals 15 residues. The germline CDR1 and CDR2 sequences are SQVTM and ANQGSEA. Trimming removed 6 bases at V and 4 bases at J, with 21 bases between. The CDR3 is CSVRAKGFKPYGYTF. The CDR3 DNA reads TGCAGCGTCCGTGCAAAGGGCTTTAAGCCCTATGGCTACACCTTC.

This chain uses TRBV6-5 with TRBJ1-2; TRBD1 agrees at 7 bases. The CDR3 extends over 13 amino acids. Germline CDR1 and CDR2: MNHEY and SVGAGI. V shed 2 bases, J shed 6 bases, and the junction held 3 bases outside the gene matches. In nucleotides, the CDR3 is TGTGCCAGCAGTTACAGGGGGCTAGATGGCTACACCTTC. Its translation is CASSYRGLDGYTF.

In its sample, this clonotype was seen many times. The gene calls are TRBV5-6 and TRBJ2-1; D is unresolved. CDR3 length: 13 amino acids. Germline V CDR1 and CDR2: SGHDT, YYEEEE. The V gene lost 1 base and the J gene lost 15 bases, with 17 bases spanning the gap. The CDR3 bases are TGTGCCAGCAGCTTGAGTCCAGCACCCGGTATGTTCTTC. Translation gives CASSLSPAPGMFF.

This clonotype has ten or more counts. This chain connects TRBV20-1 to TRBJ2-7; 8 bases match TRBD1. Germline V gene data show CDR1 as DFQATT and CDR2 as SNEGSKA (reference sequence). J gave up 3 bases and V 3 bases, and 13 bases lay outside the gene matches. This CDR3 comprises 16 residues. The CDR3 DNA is TGCAGTGCTAGTCACCGGACAGGGAGAGGTATCTACGAGCAGTACGTC. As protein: CSASHRTGRGIYEQYV.

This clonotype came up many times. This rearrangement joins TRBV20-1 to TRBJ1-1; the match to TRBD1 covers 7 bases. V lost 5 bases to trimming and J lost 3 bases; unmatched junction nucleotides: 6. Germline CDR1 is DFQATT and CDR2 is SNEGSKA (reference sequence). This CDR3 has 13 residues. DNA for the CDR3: TGCAGTGCTCGACGACAGGGTGACACTGAAGCTTTCTTT. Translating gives CSARRQGDTEAFF.

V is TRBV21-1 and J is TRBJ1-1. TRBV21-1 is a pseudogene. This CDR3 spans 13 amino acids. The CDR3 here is CASSKGGGTEAFF. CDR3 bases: TGTGCCAGCAGCAAGGGGGGAGGCACTGAAGCTTTCTTT.

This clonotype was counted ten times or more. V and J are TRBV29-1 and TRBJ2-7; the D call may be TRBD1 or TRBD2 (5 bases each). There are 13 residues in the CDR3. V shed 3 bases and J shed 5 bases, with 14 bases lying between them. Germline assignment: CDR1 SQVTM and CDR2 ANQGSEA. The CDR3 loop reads CSVDGTAGHEQYF. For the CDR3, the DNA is TGCAGCGTTGATGGGACCGCGGGCCACGAGCAGTACTTC.

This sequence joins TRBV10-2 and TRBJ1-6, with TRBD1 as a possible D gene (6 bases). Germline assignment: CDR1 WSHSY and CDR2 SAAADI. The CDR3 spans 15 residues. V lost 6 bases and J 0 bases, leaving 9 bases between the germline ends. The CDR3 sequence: CASRDSSSYNSPLHF. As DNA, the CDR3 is TGCGCCAGCAGGGACAGTAGCTCCTATAATTCACCCCTCCACTTT.

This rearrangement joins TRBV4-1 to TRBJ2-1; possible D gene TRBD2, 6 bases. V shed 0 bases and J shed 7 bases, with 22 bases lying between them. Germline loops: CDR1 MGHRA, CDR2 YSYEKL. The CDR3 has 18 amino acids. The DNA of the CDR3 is TGCGCCAGCAGCCAAGACCCCGTATTAGCGGCTTGGGAGAATGAGCAGTTCTTC. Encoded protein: CASSQDPVLAAWENEQFF.

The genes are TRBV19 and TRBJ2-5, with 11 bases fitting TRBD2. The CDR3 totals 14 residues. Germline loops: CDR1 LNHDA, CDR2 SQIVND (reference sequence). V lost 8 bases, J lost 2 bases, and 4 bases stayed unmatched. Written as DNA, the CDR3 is TGTGCCAGTGGGGGACTAGCGGTACAAGAGACCCAGTACTTC. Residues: CASGGLAVQETQYF.

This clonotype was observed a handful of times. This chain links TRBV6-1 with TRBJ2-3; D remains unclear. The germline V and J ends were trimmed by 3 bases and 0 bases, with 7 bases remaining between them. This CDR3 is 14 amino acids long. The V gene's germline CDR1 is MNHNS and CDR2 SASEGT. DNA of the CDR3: TGTGCCAGCAGTGAGGTGCTTAGCACAGATACGCAGTATTTT. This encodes CASSEVLSTDTQYF.

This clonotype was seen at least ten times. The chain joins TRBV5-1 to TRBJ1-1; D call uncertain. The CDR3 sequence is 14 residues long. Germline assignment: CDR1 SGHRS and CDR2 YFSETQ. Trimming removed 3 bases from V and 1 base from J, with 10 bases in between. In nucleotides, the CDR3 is TGCGCCAGCAGCTCCTGGGTCACGAACACTGAAGCTTTCTTT. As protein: CASSSWVTNTEAFF.

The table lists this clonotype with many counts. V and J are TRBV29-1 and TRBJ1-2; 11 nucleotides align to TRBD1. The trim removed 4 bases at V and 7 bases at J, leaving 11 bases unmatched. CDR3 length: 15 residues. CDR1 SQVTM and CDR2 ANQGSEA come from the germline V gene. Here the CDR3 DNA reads TGCAGCGTTGCGGTGCGGACAGGGGGCGCGGGTGGCTACACCTTC. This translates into CSVAVRTGGAGGYTF.

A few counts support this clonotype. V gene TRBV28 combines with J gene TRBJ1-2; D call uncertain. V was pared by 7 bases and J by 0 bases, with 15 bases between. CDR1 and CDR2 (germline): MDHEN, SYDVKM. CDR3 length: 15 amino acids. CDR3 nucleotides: TGTGCCAGCAACTCAGGACTGGAAGCTAACTATGGCTACACCTTC. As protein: CASNSGLEANYGYTF.

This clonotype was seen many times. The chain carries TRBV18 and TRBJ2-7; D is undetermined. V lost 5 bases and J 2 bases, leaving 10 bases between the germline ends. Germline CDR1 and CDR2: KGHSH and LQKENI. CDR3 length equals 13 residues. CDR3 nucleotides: TGTGCCAGCTCAGTACCTCCAGCCTACGAGCAGTACTTC. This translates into CASSVPPAYEQYF.